A single sample gave rise to the 15 T cell receptor beta chains below, sequenced in a study of blood T cells in healthy people across ages. With a J-beta primer mix and a sample-barcoded 5' primer, a second PCR ran roughly 6 to 12 cycles. One entry per CDR3 protein, called by TCRdb with MiXCR from the 5' RACE reads. The data show some 860,000 distinct CDR3 sequences, with about 61% seen just once and 20% to 30% held by the top ten. Sequenced sample: blood. The source of these receptors is a man aged 35 to 55 in good health.

This clonotype was counted ten times or more. This sequence joins TRBV7-3 and TRBJ2-3; 8 bases map to TRBD2. The CDR3 has 13 amino acids. V trimming: 5 bases; J trimming: 6 bases; junction bases outside the gene matches: 4. Germline-derived CDR1 and CDR2 are SGHTA and FQGTGA. CDR3 DNA sequence: TGTGCCAGCAGCCAAATAGCGGGGGATACGCAGTATTTT. Residues: CASSQIAGDTQYF.

In DNA form, the CDR3 reads TGTGCCACGGGACTACCGACACGTGGCGAGCAGTACTTC. Its protein product is CATGLPTRGEQYF. J is TRBJ2-5 and V is TRBV15; TRBD2 matches 7 bases. With the DNA end fitting TRBJ2-7 better, the J assignment may be wrong. The CDR3 is made up of 13 amino acids. CDR1 is LNHNV, CDR2 YYDKDF, per germline (reference sequence).

The rearrangement uses TRBV7-9 and TRBJ1-5, with 12 nucleotides matching TRBD1. Germline values: CDR1 SEHNR, CDR2 FQNEAQ (reference sequence). The V and J ends lost 5 bases and 7 bases, in that order; junction bases with no gene match: 9. The length of the CDR3 is 16 residues. The DNA for the CDR3 is TGTGCCAGCAGCCCAATATGGGACAGGGGGCAACAGCCCCAGCATTTT. Translating gives CASSPIWDRGQQPQHF.

The table lists this clonotype with a few counts. This sequence joins TRBV7-2 and TRBJ2-7; 8 bases match TRBD1. The CDR3 totals 14 residues. The trim removed 4 bases at V and 3 bases at J, leaving 5 bases unmatched. In germline, CDR1 is SGHTA, CDR2 FQGNSA. CDR3 nucleotide sequence: TGTGCCAGCAGCTGGGGACAGGCCCTCTACGAGCAGTACTTC. Its protein product is CASSWGQALYEQYF.

The V and J genes are TRBV29-1 and TRBJ1-4; perhaps TRBD1 as D (5 bases). V lost 7 bases and J lost 11, with 14 bases in between. This CDR3 spans 11 amino acids. CDR1 and CDR2 from the germline V gene are SQVTM and ANQGSEA. CDR3 residues: CSASGTGKLFF. The DNA for the CDR3 is TGCAGCGCTTCCGGGACTGGGAAACTGTTTTTT.

This clonotype came up a few times. The chain uses TRBV6-2 or TRBV6-3 and TRBJ2-7, with no clear D. Between the trimmed V and J ends, which lost 4 bases and 7 bases, there was a span of 14 bases. Germline V lookup: CDR1 MNHEY, CDR2 SVGEGT. The CDR3 runs to 13 residues. CDR3 nucleotides: TGTGCCAGCAGTTTGCCACACCTGGGGGAGCAGTACTTC. Translation: CASSLPHLGEQYF.

This clonotype was observed a few times. V and J are TRBV4-1 and TRBJ2-5, with D hard to call. The CDR3 is 13 amino acids. Germline V CDR1 and CDR2: MGHRA, YSYEKL. The germline V and J ends were trimmed by 5 bases and 5 bases, with 12 bases remaining between them. The CDR3 here is CASSSTLGETQYF. DNA for the CDR3: TGCGCCAGCAGCTCGACACTTGGGGAGACCCAGTACTTC.

This clonotype was picked up a small number of times. The rearrangement links TRBV5-1 to TRBJ2-3; no clear D. V gave up 2 bases and J gave up 3 bases, with 13 bases separating them. Looked up from germline, CDR1 is SGHRS and CDR2 is YFSETQ. The CDR3 spans 15 residues. The CDR3 here is CASSFSSHYTDTQYF. CDR3 sequence (DNA): TGCGCCAGCAGCTTTTCAAGTCATTATACAGATACGCAGTATTTT.

The V call is TRBV24-1, the J call TRBJ2-2, with D maybe TRBD2 (6 bases). The germline gives CDR1 KGHDR, CDR2 SFDVKD. Deletions cut 3 bases from V and 6 bases from J, with 10 bases between. The CDR3 contains 14 residues. The CDR3: CATSDVGGSGELFF. The CDR3 DNA follows: TGTGCCACCAGTGATGTCGGGGGATCCGGGGAGCTGTTTTTT.

The rearrangement links TRBV9 to TRBJ1-2, with D unresolved. Germline values: CDR1 SGDLS, CDR2 YYNGEE. V was pared by 6 bases and J by 3 bases, with 15 bases between. There are 14 residues in the CDR3. Here the CDR3 DNA reads TGTGCCAGCACCGGCGCCCCGGACCACTATGGCTACACCTTC. It is translated as CASTGAPDHYGYTF.

The genes are TRBV5-1 and TRBJ2-7, with D uncertain. Trimming pared 4 bases from V and 0 bases from J, leaving 11 bases between. The CDR3 sequence is 14 residues long. Germline loops: CDR1 SGHRS, CDR2 YFSETQ. The CDR3, as DNA: TGCGCCAGCAGCCAGGAAGCAGACTCCTACGAGCAGTACTTC. Encoded protein: CASSQEADSYEQYF. Supplemented by reference TRBV5-1 and TRBJ2-7, the full variable domain reads KAGVTQTPRYLIKTRGQQVTLSCSPISGHRSVSWYQQTPGQGLQFLFEYFSETQRNKGNFPGRFSGRQFSNSRSEMNVSTLELGDSALYLCASSQEADSYEQYFGPGTRLTVT.

The CDR3 loop reads CASSSRTSGTLRGEQYF. DNA of the CDR3: TGTGCCAGCAGCTCTCGGACTAGCGGGACTCTCCGCGGCGAGCAGTACTTC. The V call is TRBV7-6, the J call TRBJ2-7, with 12 bases matching TRBD2. Per the germline V gene, CDR1 is SGHVS and CDR2 is FNYEAQ. After removal of 4 bases from V and 6 bases from J, the junction contained 13 bases not matched to a gene. The CDR3 has 17 residues. Based on the CDR3 plus reference TRBV7-6 and TRBJ2-7, the full variable domain is GAGVSQSPRYKVTKRGQDVALRCDPISGHVSLYWYRQALGQGPEFLTYFNYEAQQDKSGLPNDRFSAERPEGSISTLTIQRTEQRDSAMYRCASSSRTSGTLRGEQYFGPGTRLTVT.

For this clonotype: A much larger clonotype is one base distant, so this may be a read error. The V and J genes are TRBV15 and TRBJ1-6; no clear D gene. This CDR3 comprises 12 residues. The V gene lost 4 bases and the J gene lost 7 bases, with 5 bases spanning the gap. From germline, CDR1 is LNHNV and CDR2 YYDKDF (reference sequence). The CDR3 coding sequence is TGTGCCACCAGCACGGAGAATTCACCCCTCCACTTT. This gives the protein CATSTENSPLHF.

The chain combines TRBV29-1 with TRBJ1-1; a possible D gene is TRBD1 (5 bases). From germline, CDR1 is SQVTM and CDR2 ANQGSEA. The CDR3 covers 14 residues. V was trimmed by 3 bases and J by 1 base, leaving 12 bases between them. The CDR3 spells CSVESDRPNTEAFF. Here the CDR3 DNA reads TGCAGCGTTGAGTCCGACAGACCGAACACTGAAGCTTTCTTT.

This clonotype is a singleton in its sample. The chain is built from TRBV12-3 or TRBV12-4 and TRBJ2-3; TRBD2 matches 8 bases. The V and J ends lost 6 bases and 9 bases, in that order; junction bases with no gene match: 14. The CDR3 is 15 residues long. Written as DNA, the CDR3 is TGTGCCAGCAGCCAAGGAAGAGCGGGAGTATACACGCAGTATTTT. It yields the protein CASSQGRAGVYTQYF.